The 13 T cell receptor beta chains given below trace back to one sample, sequenced in a study of blood T cell repertoires in COVID-19. Only in-frame clones appear in the TCRdb table, and some are missing; sequencing was by immunoSEQ multiplex PCR. This sample has approximately 500,000 clones, with roughly 91% found just once. The material sequenced was peripheral blood. The receptors were sampled from a woman in her 50s with COVID-19, enrolled during active disease.

V usage is TRBV19 and J usage is TRBJ1-2, with unresolved D. The CDR3 sequence is 11 residues long. The V and J ends lost 0 bases and 7 bases respectively, with 3 bases between them. Germline V lookup: CDR1 LNHDA, CDR2 SQIVND (reference sequence). DNA for the CDR3: TGTGCCAGTAGTATAGATCTTGGCTACACCTTC. It yields the protein CASSIDLGYTF.

With regard to this clone: The junction differs from germline at one of its ends, possibly a read error. V and J are TRBV2 and TRBJ1-2; D remains unclear. Germline CDR1 and CDR2: SNHLY and FYNNEI. This CDR3 is built from 11 residues. This chain's CDR3 is CASSDATRVAF. CDR3 sequence (DNA): TGTGCCAGCAGTGATGCGACGAGGGTTGCCTTC.

This clone has just a few counts. V usage is TRBV30 and J usage is TRBJ2-2; 9 positions match TRBD1. Germline assignment: CDR1 GTSNPN and CDR2 SVGIG (reference sequence). The V and J ends lost 7 bases and 5 bases, in that order; junction bases with no gene match: 2. CDR3 size: 12 residues. Here the CDR3 reads CAFGQGTGELFF. CDR3 nucleotides: TGTGCCTTCGGACAGGGGACCGGGGAGCTGTTTTTT.

The CDR3 DNA follows: TGTGCCAGCAGTGACTCTTCGGATATGGCTAGCGGGCTACTAAACACAGATACGCAGTATTTT. This sequence encodes CASSDSSDMASGLLNTDTQYF. The chain uses TRBV6-4 and TRBJ2-3; TRBD2 aligns across 8 bases. Germline V gives CDR1 MRHNA, CDR2 SNTAGT. This CDR3 region has 21 residues. J gave up 2 bases and V 0 bases, and 19 bases lay outside the gene matches.

This rearrangement joins TRBV9 to TRBJ1-3; the D gene is possibly TRBD1 (6 bases). In germline, CDR1 is SGDLS, CDR2 YYNGEE. Trimming left V 3 bases short and J 4 bases short, with 14 bases between. This CDR3 has 15 residues. CDR3 amino acids: CASSENRVRGNTIYF. The DNA for the CDR3 is TGTGCCAGCAGCGAAAACAGGGTGAGGGGAAACACCATATATTTT.

The V gene is TRBV11-2, the J gene TRBJ1-1; D may be TRBD1 (6 bases). There are 15 residues in the CDR3. Germline loops: CDR1 SGHAT, CDR2 FQNNGV. Trimming cost V 5 bases and J 3 bases, with 16 bases left between them. The CDR3 protein is CASSQSGRGYTEAFF. CDR3 nucleotide sequence: TGTGCCAGCAGCCAGTCGGGGAGGGGGTACACTGAAGCTTTCTTT.

The table lists this clone with a count of one. The gene calls are TRBV5-8 and TRBJ2-3, with 9 bases aligning to TRBD1. The V gene end was trimmed by 2 bases and the J gene end by 1 base; junction bases not matched to a gene: 2. The V gene's germline CDR1 is SGHTS and CDR2 YDEGEE. The CDR3 consists of 15 residues. Here the CDR3 reads CASSLTGGGTDTQYF. CDR3 coding DNA: TGTGCCAGCAGCTTAACAGGGGGCGGCACAGATACGCAGTATTTT.

This chain joins TRBV10-1 and TRBJ1-6; TRBD1 agrees at 11 bases. The CDR3 has 19 residues. Germline trimming cut 5 bases from V and 6 bases from J; bases unmatched to any gene: 15. CDR1 and CDR2 from the germline V gene are WNHNN and SYGVQD (reference sequence). CDR3 sequence reads: CASSLILGQGARRNSPLHF. CDR3 nucleotides: TGCGCCAGCAGTTTAATTCTCGGACAGGGGGCGAGGCGTAATTCACCCCTCCACTTT.

V gene TRBV9 combines with J gene TRBJ1-1; possibly TRBD1 for D (6 bases). CDR1 is SGDLS, CDR2 YYNGEE, per germline. This CDR3 is 14 amino acids long. V dropped 2 bases and J dropped 2 bases, with 10 bases sitting between them. The CDR3 loop reads CASSVVDRNTEAFF. The CDR3 DNA sequence: TGTGCCAGCAGCGTCGTGGACAGAAACACTGAAGCTTTCTTT.

The gene calls are TRBV2 and TRBJ1-2, with D uncertain. V lost 6 bases and J 7 bases, leaving 15 bases between the germline ends. Germline loops: CDR1 SNHLY, CDR2 FYNNEI. The CDR3 spans 13 residues. The CDR3 reads CASRNGGSSGYTF. CDR3 nucleotides: TGTGCCAGCAGAAATGGAGGGTCTAGTGGCTACACCTTC.

The chain combines TRBV2 with TRBJ1-1, with 7 bases matching TRBD1. CDR1 is SNHLY and CDR2 is FYNNEI in the germline V gene. The CDR3 is 14 amino acids. V shed 6 bases and J 0 bases; nucleotides not matched to a gene: 4. CDR3 protein: CASSLQGLNTEAFF. DNA for the CDR3: TGTGCCAGCAGCCTACAGGGGTTGAACACTGAAGCTTTCTTT.

V gene TRBV6-1 combines with J gene TRBJ1-5; a weak D match, TRBD1 (5 bases). Trimming removed 1 base from V and 0 bases from J, with 10 bases in between. From germline, CDR1 is MNHNS and CDR2 SASEGT. The CDR3 extends over 16 amino acids. This chain's CDR3 is CASSEGGGFSNQPQHF. The CDR3 DNA is TGTGCCAGCAGTGAAGGGGGCGGTTTTAGCAATCAGCCCCAGCATTTT.

This chain connects TRBV28 to TRBJ1-1; D not resolved. V lost 3 bases, J lost 3 bases, and 11 bases lay in between. There are 14 residues in the CDR3. The germline gives CDR1 MDHEN, CDR2 SYDVKM. The CDR3 region is CASSFRRADTEAFF. CDR3 nucleotides: TGTGCCAGCAGTTTCAGGAGAGCGGACACTGAAGCTTTCTTT. The full variable domain, in which reference TRBV28 and TRBJ1-1 provide the parts outside the CDR3, is DVKVTQSSRYLVKRTGEKVFLECVQDMDHENMFWYRQDPGLGLRLIYFSYDVKMKEKGDIPEGYSVSREKKERFSLILESASTNQTSMYLCASSFRRADTEAFFGQGTRLTVV.